The 27 T cell receptor beta chains presented below share a single source sample, sequenced in a study of STAT5B mutations in CD4+ large granular lymphocyte leukemia. Here immunoSEQ multiplex PCR was the method, and the copy in TCRdb shows in-frame clones only, minus some. This table has around 23,000 clones, roughly 80% appearing once. Sequenced material: CD4+ T cells from blood buffy coats. The receptors derive from a human donor in good health.

This clone was found a few times. V is TRBV15 and J is TRBJ2-2, with 15 bases fitting TRBD2. After removal of 6 bases from V and 5 bases from J, the junction contained 10 bases not matched to a gene. Germline lookup yields CDR1 LNHNV and CDR2 YYDKDF (reference sequence). This CDR3 comprises 18 residues. The CDR3 loop is CATSRTSGRALGTGELFF. For the CDR3, the DNA is TGTGCCACCAGTCGGACTAGCGGGAGGGCCTTGGGGACCGGGGAGCTGTTTTTT.

This clone was counted once. The V and J genes are TRBV5-1 and TRBJ2-1; D perhaps matches TRBD1 (6 bases). Germline V CDR1 and CDR2: SGHRS, YFSETQ. V was clipped by 0 bases and J by 6 bases, with 13 bases between them. The CDR3 is made up of 15 amino acids. The CDR3 loop is CASSLGTEGVNEQFF. CDR3 DNA sequence: TGCGCCAGCAGCTTGGGGACAGAAGGGGTCAATGAGCAGTTCTTC.

This clone was picked up a small number of times. V and J are TRBV4-1 and TRBJ1-6; 7 bases are a match to TRBD1. Losses at the gene ends were 5 bases for V and 6 bases for J; bases not matched to a gene: 7. Germline CDR1 MGHRA, CDR2 YSYEKL. The CDR3 loop spans 15 amino acids. The CDR3 loop is CASSKPGQPNSPLHF. In DNA, the CDR3 is TGCGCCAGCAGCAAGCCGGGACAGCCTAATTCACCCCTCCACTTT.

In its sample, this clone was seen a few times. The chain recombines TRBV19 with TRBJ2-2; possible D gene TRBD1, 5 bases. Per the germline V gene, CDR1 is LNHDA and CDR2 is SQIVND (reference sequence). The CDR3 runs to 15 residues. V was cut by 4 bases and J by 0 bases, with 9 bases left in between. The CDR3: CASSTQGANTGELFF. CDR3 in DNA: TGTGCCAGTAGTACTCAAGGGGCGAACACCGGGGAGCTGTTTTTT.

The chain joins TRBV7-3 to TRBJ2-4; 7 bases are a match to TRBD2. The CDR3 covers 14 residues. J was trimmed by 8 bases and V by 5 bases; bases with no gene match: 9. Germline V gene lookup returns CDR1 SGHTA and CDR2 FQGTGA. This CDR3 reads CASSVTWGGDIQYF. The DNA of the CDR3 is TGTGCCAGCAGCGTTACCTGGGGAGGGGACATTCAGTACTTC.

A single count supports this clone. This sequence joins TRBV5-1 and TRBJ1-1; D gene uncertain. Trimming shortened V by 5 bases and J by 4 bases, and 18 bases separated the two germline ends. CDR3 length: 15 amino acids. The germline CDR1 and CDR2 sequences are SGHRS and YFSETQ. Written as DNA, the CDR3 is TGCGCCAGCAGGGCCGGTCTGGTAGGAGGCACTGAAGCTTTCTTT. As protein: CASRAGLVGGTEAFF.

The chain couples TRBV7-3 to TRBJ2-2; 8 bases are shared with TRBD1. Germline values: CDR1 SGHTA, CDR2 FQGTGA. This CDR3 is 14 amino acids long. V shed 5 bases, J shed 7 bases, and the junction held 6 bases outside the gene matches. The CDR3 loop reads CASSVRQGFGELFF. CDR3 bases: TGTGCCAGCAGCGTCCGACAGGGGTTCGGGGAGCTGTTTTTT.

The sample holds one count of this clone. The gene calls are TRBV5-4 and TRBJ2-3; D perhaps matches TRBD1 (5 bases). Germline V gene lookup returns CDR1 SGHNT and CDR2 YYREEE (reference sequence). V shed 1 base and J shed 5 bases, with 5 bases lying between them. CDR3 length equals 12 residues. CDR3 region: CASSLQGDTQYF. The CDR3 nucleotides read TGTGCCAGCAGCTTGCAGGGAGATACGCAGTATTTT.

This clone was found once. The chain carries TRBV5-8 and TRBJ2-5; 12 bases map to TRBD2. The CDR3 is made up of 14 amino acids. Germline CDR1 reads SGHTS; CDR2 reads YDEGEE. The trim removed 4 bases at V and 7 bases at J, leaving 5 bases unmatched. CDR3 residues: CASSQGLAGLTQYF. The CDR3 DNA reads TGTGCCAGCAGCCAAGGACTAGCGGGATTGACCCAGTACTTC.

The rearrangement joins TRBV28 to TRBJ1-6; no clear D. There are 15 residues in the CDR3. Trimming removed 6 bases from V and 10 bases from J, with 19 bases in between. The germline V gene has CDR1 MDHEN and CDR2 SYDVKM. CDR3 DNA sequence: TGTGCCAGCAGCCTCCCAGGAGGGATCAGGTCACCCCTCCACTTT. As protein: CASSLPGGIRSPLHF.

The chain joins TRBV10-1 to TRBJ1-1; D is perhaps TRBD1 (5 bases). Germline V gene lookup returns CDR1 WNHNN and CDR2 SYGVQD (reference sequence). Deletions cut 0 bases from V and 11 bases from J, with 13 bases between. The CDR3 contains 13 residues. The CDR3 region has the DNA TGCGCCAGCAGTGAGTCTTTGAGGGGTCGGGCTTTCTTT. Its protein is CASSESLRGRAFF.

The chain carries TRBV10-3 and TRBJ2-2, with 8 bases lining up with TRBD1. Looked up from germline, CDR1 is ENHRY and CDR2 is SYGVKD. V lost 5 bases, J lost 2 bases, and 7 bases stayed unmatched. The CDR3 sequence is 16 residues long. The CDR3, as DNA: TGTGCCATCAGTCCCCGGACAGGGATAAACACCGGGGAGCTGTTTTTT. Translating it yields CAISPRTGINTGELFF.

This clone was picked up one time. The V and J genes are TRBV21-1 and TRBJ2-5; the table names TRBD2, a call not compared with the DNA. TRBV21-1 constitutes a pseudogene. The CDR3 length is 18 residues. The CDR3 nucleotides are TGTGCCAGCAGCAAAGTTTCGGGAGGAGCGGGAGACCAAGAGACCCAGTACTTC. Translating gives CASSKVSGGAGDQETQYF.

J is TRBJ2-2 and V is TRBV5-1; 11 bases match TRBD2. J gave up 2 bases and V 4 bases, and 4 bases lay outside the gene matches. This CDR3 spans 16 amino acids. Germline assignment: CDR1 SGHRS and CDR2 YFSETQ. The CDR3 DNA reads as TGCGCCAGCAGCATAGGGACTAGCGGTAACACCGGGGAGCTGTTTTTT. Its translation: CASSIGTSGNTGELFF.

CDR3: CASSFVGTISYEQYF. DNA for the CDR3: TGTGCCAGCAGCTTCGTCGGGACGATAAGCTACGAGCAGTACTTC. The rearrangement joins TRBV5-8 to TRBJ2-7, with D perhaps given as TRBD1 or TRBD2 (5 bases each). The CDR3 has 15 amino acids. V lost 2 bases and J 3 bases, leaving 15 bases between the germline ends. Germline values: CDR1 SGHTS, CDR2 YDEGEE. The full variable domain, completed using reference TRBV5-8 and TRBJ2-7, is EAGVTQSPTHLIKTRGQQATLRCSPISGHTSVYWYQQALGLGLQFLLWYDEGEERNRGNFPPRFSGRQFPNYSSELNVNALELEDSALYLCASSFVGTISYEQYFGPGTRLTVT.

J is TRBJ2-3 and V is TRBV5-6; 11 nucleotides align to TRBD2. The junction had 10 bases not matched to a gene; V was cut back by 4 bases and J by 3 bases. The germline V gene encodes CDR1 SGHDT and CDR2 YYEEEE. There are 17 residues in the CDR3. This CDR3 is CASSTPPGLAETDTQYF. For the CDR3, the DNA is TGTGCCAGCAGCACACCTCCGGGACTAGCGGAGACAGATACGCAGTATTTT.

The chain joins TRBV15 to TRBJ1-1, with D possibly matching TRBD1 (5 bases). The CDR3 totals 14 residues. Looked up from germline, CDR1 is LNHNV and CDR2 is YYDKDF (reference sequence). Trimming removed 0 bases from V and 5 bases from J, with 10 bases in between. The CDR3 coding sequence is TGTGCCACCAGCAGAGATATTCGGGGGACTGAAGCTTTCTTT. This translates into CATSRDIRGTEAFF.

The rearrangement uses TRBV5-4 and TRBJ1-1; possibly TRBD1 for D (6 bases). Germline assignment: CDR1 SGHNT and CDR2 YYREEE (reference sequence). The V and J ends lost 4 bases and 0 bases respectively, with 10 bases between them. This CDR3 contains 14 residues. The DNA for the CDR3 is TGTGCCAGCAGCCGAGGGACATTGAACACTGAAGCTTTCTTT. It yields the protein CASSRGTLNTEAFF.

This clone was detected only a few times. The chain is built from TRBV2 and TRBJ1-5; D is ambiguous. CDR1 and CDR2 from the germline V gene are SNHLY and FYNNEI. V was trimmed by 1 base and J by 4 bases, leaving 11 bases between them. This CDR3 spans 15 amino acids. CDR3 in DNA: TGTGCCAGCAGTGAAGAAGGGTTGGGGAATCAGCCCCAGCATTTT. Translating gives CASSEEGLGNQPQHF. The variable domain in full, completed from reference TRBV2 and TRBJ1-5, reads EPEVTQTPSHQVTQMGQEVILRCVPISNHLYFYWYRQILGQKVEFLVSFYNNEISEKSEIFDDQFSVERPDGSNFTLKIRSTKLEDSAMYFCASSEEGLGNQPQHFGDGTRLSIL.

This clone has just one count. This chain joins TRBV7-2 and TRBJ2-5; 8 nucleotides line up with TRBD2. J was trimmed by 2 bases and V by 1 base; bases with no gene match: 3. Germline values: CDR1 SGHTA, CDR2 FQGNSA. The CDR3 covers 15 residues. The CDR3 region has the DNA TGTGCCAGCAGCTTAGGGATAGCGGGACAAGAGACCCAGTACTTC. Its protein is CASSLGIAGQETQYF.

CDR3 residues: CASRSGHRSSTDTQYF. DNA of the CDR3: TGCGCCAGCAGGAGCGGCCACAGGAGCAGCACAGATACGCAGTATTTT. The chain employs TRBV5-1 and TRBJ2-3, with D tentatively TRBD1 or TRBD2 (5 bases each). Germline lookup yields CDR1 SGHRS and CDR2 YFSETQ. This CDR3 has 16 amino acids. V was clipped by 5 bases and J by 0 bases, with 16 bases between them.

This chain joins TRBV4-3 and TRBJ1-6; possible D gene TRBD1, 5 bases. V was cut by 0 bases and J by 8 bases, with 14 bases left in between. The CDR3 is 16 amino acids. Germline CDR1 LGHNA, CDR2 YSLEER. CDR3 in amino acids: CASSQDLGSGYSPLHF. The DNA for the CDR3 is TGCGCCAGCAGCCAAGATTTGGGTTCAGGGTATTCACCCCTCCACTTT.

The chain is built from TRBV7-2 and TRBJ2-5, with 11 bases identical to TRBD1. The CDR3 is 13 residues long. V gave up 4 bases and J gave up 9 bases; unmatched junction bases: 4. The germline V gene encodes CDR1 SGHTA and CDR2 FQGNSA. The chain's CDR3 is CASSWGQGEAQYF. The CDR3 DNA is TGTGCCAGCAGCTGGGGACAGGGGGAGGCCCAGTACTTC.

The table lists this clone with a count of one. This sequence joins TRBV28 and TRBJ1-1; D is unclear. The germline gives CDR1 MDHEN, CDR2 SYDVKM. V was clipped by 2 bases and J by 6 bases, with 7 bases between them. The CDR3 consists of 12 residues. The CDR3 region is CASSLMGPEAFF. The CDR3 coding sequence is TGTGCCAGCAGTTTAATGGGCCCTGAAGCTTTCTTT.

The chain links TRBV5-1 to TRBJ1-2, with unresolved D. V lost 1 base and J 4 bases, leaving 11 bases between the germline ends. Per the germline V gene, CDR1 is SGHRS and CDR2 is YFSETQ. The CDR3 is 14 residues long. In nucleotides, the CDR3 is TGCGCCAGCAGCTTGTTCACGGAGCCCTATGGCTACACCTTC. Translation gives CASSLFTEPYGYTF.

V is TRBV28 and J is TRBJ1-2; tentatively, D is TRBD1 (5 bases). The CDR3 runs 16 residues. The germline V gene has CDR1 MDHEN and CDR2 SYDVKM. The V end was cut by 3 bases, the J end by 2 bases, with 16 bases between. CDR3 amino acids: CASSFPGPEENYGYTF. CDR3 DNA: TGTGCCAGCAGTTTCCCAGGGCCCGAAGAAAACTATGGCTACACCTTC.

V usage is TRBV28 and J usage is TRBJ2-1, with 8 bases aligning to TRBD2. Germline lookup yields CDR1 MDHEN and CDR2 SYDVKM. The CDR3 is made up of 15 amino acids. With V trimmed by 5 bases and J by 0 bases, 3 bases remained unmatched. This CDR3 is CASSRSGNSYNEQFF. The CDR3 nucleotides read TGTGCCAGCAGTCGTAGCGGGAACTCCTACAATGAGCAGTTCTTC. Based on the CDR3 plus reference TRBV28 and TRBJ2-1, the full variable domain is DVKVTQSSRYLVKRTGEKVFLECVQDMDHENMFWYRQDPGLGLRLIYFSYDVKMKEKGDIPEGYSVSREKKERFSLILESASTNQTSMYLCASSRSGNSYNEQFFGPGTRLTVL.